The 19 T cell receptor beta chains listed next were all sequenced from one sample in a study of cytomegalovirus exposure and HLA in healthy donors. Using immunoSEQ multiplex PCR, the repertoire was profiled, and TCRdb retains in-frame clones only, with some absent. The table shows 150,000 to 200,000 clones, with 88% occurring only once. The sample was PBMCs. The receptor source for this set is a man between 18 and 35 years old in good health and CMV-seronegative.

V and J are TRBV28 and TRBJ2-7, with 9 bases fitting TRBD1. Trimming at V came to 6 bases and at J to 3 bases, leaving 12 bases not matched to a gene. There are 16 residues in the CDR3. Germline assignment: CDR1 MDHEN and CDR2 SYDVKM. This CDR3 is CASRAWGTGGVYEQYF. DNA for the CDR3: TGTGCCAGCAGGGCTTGGGGAACAGGGGGCGTCTACGAGCAGTACTTC.

V and J are TRBV11-1 and TRBJ2-7, with 11 bases fitting TRBD1. The CDR3 is 16 residues long. Germline V gene sequence: CDR1 SGHAT, CDR2 FQDESV (reference sequence). V shed 3 bases and J 3 bases; nucleotides not matched to a gene: 7. This chain's CDR3 is CASSLSGQGEFYEQYF. The CDR3 DNA sequence: TGTGCCAGCAGCTTGTCGGGACAGGGGGAATTCTACGAGCAGTACTTC.

The rearrangement joins TRBV5-1 to TRBJ1-5, with D maybe TRBD1 (5 bases). The CDR3 runs 14 residues. Trimming left V 4 bases short and J 0 bases short, with 8 bases between. CDR1 is SGHRS and CDR2 is YFSETQ in the germline V gene. CDR3 sequence (DNA): TGCGCCAGCAGCGCCGGACATAGCAATCAGCCCCAGCATTTT. This codes for CASSAGHSNQPQHF.

V gene TRBV28 combines with J gene TRBJ1-2; 11 bases are shared with TRBD1. From germline, CDR1 is MDHEN and CDR2 SYDVKM. The CDR3 length is 16 residues. Trimming cost V 3 bases and J 7 bases; bases outside gene matches: 10. The CDR3 DNA sequence: TGTGCCAGCAGTTTCACTCCGGGACAGGGGGAAGGTGGCTACACCTTC. Its translation: CASSFTPGQGEGGYTF.

This clone was picked up one time. The CDR3 sequence: CASSQGLQETQYF. In DNA form, the CDR3 reads TGCGCCAGCAGCCAAGGTCTTCAAGAGACCCAGTACTTC. The chain has TRBV4-1 and TRBJ2-5, with D unclear. Germline lookup yields CDR1 MGHRA and CDR2 YSYEKL. The V end was cut by 1 base, the J end by 2 bases, with 5 bases between. CDR3 length equals 13 residues.

This chain links TRBV27 with TRBJ2-3, with D possibly TRBD1 on 6 matching bases. Trimming cost V 6 bases and J 1 base, with 11 bases left between them. The CDR3 extends over 14 amino acids. CDR1 and CDR2 (germline): MNHEY, SMNVEV (reference sequence). The CDR3, as DNA: TGTGCCAGCAGACTGGGGGCGGGCACAGATACGCAGTATTTT. Protein: CASRLGAGTDTQYF.

On this clone itself: The DNA is left out, because the CDR3 cannot be placed on it with certainty; the CDR3 is given as TCRdb lists it. V is TRBV28 and J is TRBJ1-5. Inclusive of both ends, the CDR3 amounts to 12 amino acids. The germline V gene encodes CDR1 MDHEN and CDR2 SYDVKM. The CDR3 loop is CASSFSGLRQHF.

The chain recombines TRBV6-1 with TRBJ1-2; no clear D. The CDR3 length is 13 residues. CDR1 and CDR2 from the germline V gene are MNHNS and SASEGT. V was pared by 7 bases and J by 4 bases, with 13 bases between. For the CDR3, the DNA is TGTGCCAGCACGCGGGGATCAGGCTATGGCTACACCTTC. It is translated as CASTRGSGYGYTF.

V is TRBV29-1 and J is TRBJ1-1; 8 bases are a match to TRBD1. V trimming: 6 bases; J trimming: 3 bases; junction bases outside the gene matches: 3. Germline CDR1 SQVTM, CDR2 ANQGSEA. CDR3 length equals 12 residues. Written as DNA, the CDR3 is TGCAGCGTGGAGACAGGGGACACTGAAGCTTTCTTT. It yields the protein CSVETGDTEAFF.

The V gene is TRBV2, the J gene TRBJ2-2; D is possibly TRBD2 (5 bases). V shed 11 bases and J shed 0 bases, with 16 bases lying between them. Germline CDR1 SNHLY, CDR2 FYNNEI. This CDR3 comprises 15 residues. The CDR3 DNA is TGTGCCTGCCCAATGGTCGGGGCGAACACCGGGGAGCTGTTTTTT. Translation gives CACPMVGANTGELFF.

The rearrangement joins TRBV30 to TRBJ2-5; 13 nucleotides agree with TRBD2. J gave up 4 bases and V 7 bases, and 6 bases lay outside the gene matches. The CDR3 covers 14 residues. Germline assignment: CDR1 GTSNPN and CDR2 SVGIG (reference sequence). CDR3: CASSGLAGLETQYF. As DNA, the CDR3 is TGTGCCTCCTCGGGACTAGCGGGGTTAGAGACCCAGTACTTC.

The chain combines TRBV5-1 with TRBJ1-1; 7 nucleotides agree with TRBD1. Trimming removed 4 bases from V and 2 bases from J; junction bases left unmatched: 8. CDR1 is SGHRS, CDR2 YFSETQ, per germline. There are 15 residues in the CDR3. CDR3 loop: CASSLFGTENTEAFF. In nucleotides, the CDR3 is TGCGCCAGCAGCCTCTTCGGGACAGAAAACACTGAAGCTTTCTTT.

The rearrangement joins TRBV6-4 to TRBJ2-2; the match to TRBD2 covers 9 bases. V lost 5 bases, J lost 1 base, and 11 bases stayed unmatched. CDR3 length: 18 amino acids. Germline CDR1 is MRHNA and CDR2 is SNTAGT. CDR3 amino acids: CASSPKNLAGRNTGELFF. The CDR3 DNA reads TGTGCCAGCAGTCCCAAAAATCTAGCGGGACGGAACACCGGGGAGCTGTTTTTT.

The chain employs TRBV5-1 and TRBJ2-5; a weak D match, TRBD2 (5 bases). Germline-derived CDR1 and CDR2 are SGHRS and YFSETQ. This CDR3 has 13 amino acids. V lost 0 bases, J lost 7 bases, and 10 bases lay in between. As DNA, the CDR3 is TGCGCCAGCAGCTTGGCCGAGGGTGCGACCCAGTACTTC. As protein: CASSLAEGATQYF. Combining the CDR3 with reference TRBV5-1 and TRBJ2-5 gives the whole variable domain KAGVTQTPRYLIKTRGQQVTLSCSPISGHRSVSWYQQTPGQGLQFLFEYFSETQRNKGNFPGRFSGRQFSNSRSEMNVSTLELGDSALYLCASSLAEGATQYFGPGTRLLVL.

This chain joins TRBV18 and TRBJ2-5, with a weak D call TRBD2 (5 bases). Trimming removed 5 bases from V and 5 bases from J, with 12 bases in between. In germline, CDR1 is KGHSH, CDR2 LQKENI. CDR3 length: 13 amino acids. The CDR3 DNA sequence: TGTGCCAGCTCATCTCCACAGCGGGAGACCCAGTACTTC. Translating it yields CASSSPQRETQYF.

This clone was counted between two and nine times. The chain links TRBV6-1 to TRBJ1-2; D is ambiguous. Trimming left V 8 bases short and J 1 base short, with 8 bases between. Germline loops: CDR1 MNHNS, CDR2 SASEGT. The CDR3 extends over 12 amino acids. The CDR3 coding sequence is TGTGCCAGCGGCGGGATTAACTATGGCTACACCTTC. This gives the protein CASGGINYGYTF.

This rearrangement joins TRBV7-6 to TRBJ1-1, with D hard to call. This CDR3 has 15 amino acids. Germline assignment: CDR1 SGHVS and CDR2 FNYEAQ. Trimming pared 0 bases from V and 6 bases from J, leaving 14 bases between. DNA for the CDR3: TGTGCCAGCAGCTTAGCCATGGGAGGGAGCGCTGAAGCTTTCTTT. The encoded protein is CASSLAMGGSAEAFF.

The chain recombines TRBV5-6 with TRBJ2-3; TRBD1 might be the D (5 bases). V shed 4 bases and J shed 5 bases, with 20 bases lying between them. The CDR3 is 16 residues long. Germline CDR1 reads SGHDT; CDR2 reads YYEEEE. CDR3 coding DNA: TGTGCCAGCAGCCAACTACAGGTTAGGGCAGGAGATACGCAGTATTTT. It is translated as CASSQLQVRAGDTQYF.

This clone was found many times. The rearrangement uses TRBV4-1 and TRBJ2-2; 7 bases are shared with TRBD2. This CDR3 is built from 16 residues. Germline CDR1 MGHRA, CDR2 YSYEKL. V trimming: 0 bases; J trimming: 1 base; junction bases outside the gene matches: 2. The CDR3 sequence: CASSQDPGGNTGELFF. CDR3 sequence (DNA): TGCGCCAGCAGCCAAGATCCGGGGGGGAACACCGGGGAGCTGTTTTTT.